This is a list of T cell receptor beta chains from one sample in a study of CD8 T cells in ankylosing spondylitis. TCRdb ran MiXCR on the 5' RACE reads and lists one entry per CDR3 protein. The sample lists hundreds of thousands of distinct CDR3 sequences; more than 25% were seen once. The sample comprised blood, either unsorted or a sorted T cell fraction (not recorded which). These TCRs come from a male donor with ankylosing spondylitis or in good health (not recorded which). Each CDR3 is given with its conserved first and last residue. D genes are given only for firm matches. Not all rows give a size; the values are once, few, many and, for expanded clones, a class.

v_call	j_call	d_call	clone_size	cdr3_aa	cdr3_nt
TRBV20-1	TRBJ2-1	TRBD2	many	CSARDWGTSGHYNEQFF	TGCAGTGCTAGAGATTGGGGCACTAGCGGACATTACAATGAGCAGTTCTTC
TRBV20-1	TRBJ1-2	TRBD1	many	CSAPGQGTYGYTF	TGCAGTGCCCCAGGACAGGGGACCTATGGCTACACCTTC
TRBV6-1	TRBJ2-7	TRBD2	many	CASSRTSVLSYEQYF	TGTGCCAGCAGCAGAACTAGCGTCCTCTCCTACGAGCAGTACTTC
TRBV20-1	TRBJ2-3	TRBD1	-	CSAPDPWGQGADTQYF	TGCAGTGCTCCGGACCCTTGGGGACAGGGGGCAGATACGCAGTATTTT
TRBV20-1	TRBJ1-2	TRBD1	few	CSARTGNGYTF	TGCAGTGCAAGGACAGGGAATGGCTACACCTTC
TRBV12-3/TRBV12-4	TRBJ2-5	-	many	CASSRGGGETQYF	TGTGCCAGCAGTCGAGGAGGCGGGGAGACCCAGTACTTC
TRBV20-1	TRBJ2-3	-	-	CSVRSHGTDTQYF	TGCAGTGTAAGATCCCACGGGACAGATACGCAGTATTTT
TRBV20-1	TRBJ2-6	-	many	CSARDMSASGANVLTF	TGCAGTGCTAGAGATATGAGTGCTTCTGGGGCCAACGTCCTGACTTTC
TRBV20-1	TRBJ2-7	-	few	CSATPLSSYEQYF	TGCAGTGCCACCCCTTTGAGCTCCTACGAGCAGTACTTC
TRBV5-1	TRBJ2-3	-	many	CASREGPTDTQYF	TGCGCCAGCAGGGAGGGACCCACAGATACGCAGTATTTT
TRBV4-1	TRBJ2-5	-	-	CASSRGGGPQETQYF	TGCGCCAGCAGCCGGGGTGGGGGGCCGCAAGAGACCCAGTACTTC
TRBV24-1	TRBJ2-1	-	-	CATSDFALGRRDEQFF	TGTGCCACCAGTGATTTCGCTTTGGGGCGGAGGGACGAGCAGTTCTTC
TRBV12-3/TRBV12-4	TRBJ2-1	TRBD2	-	CASTPSGAYNEQFF	TGTGCCAGCACTCCTAGCGGAGCGTACAATGAGCAGTTCTTC
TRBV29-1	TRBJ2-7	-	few	CSVGTGEQYF	TGCAGCGTGGGGACGGGAGAGCAGTACTTC
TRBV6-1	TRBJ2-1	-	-	CASSNGRRYNEQFF	TGTGCCAGCAGTAATGGCCGTCGTTACAATGAGCAGTTCTTC
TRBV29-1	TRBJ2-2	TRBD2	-	CSVLLAGGTGELFF	TGCAGCGTCCTACTAGCGGGAGGAACCGGGGAGCTGTTTTTT
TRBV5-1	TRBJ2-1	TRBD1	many	CASSLGTGSDNEQFF	TGCGCCAGCAGCCTAGGGACAGGGAGTGACAATGAGCAGTTCTTC
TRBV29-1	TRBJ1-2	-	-	CSVEIGLSYGYTF	TGCAGCGTTGAGATAGGCCTTTCGTATGGCTACACCTTC
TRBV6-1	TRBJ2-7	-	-	CASRTGFSSYEQYF	TGTGCCAGCAGAACAGGTTTCAGCTCCTACGAGCAGTACTTC
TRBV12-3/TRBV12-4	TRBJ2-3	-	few	CAIRDPGSDTQYF	TGTGCCATCCGGGACCCAGGATCCGATACGCAGTATTTT
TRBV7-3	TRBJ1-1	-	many	CASSLRRGTEAFF	TGTGCCAGCAGCTTAAGGAGGGGTACTGAAGCTTTCTTT
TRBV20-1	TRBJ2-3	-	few	CSAAPQTTDTQYF	TGCAGTGCTGCCCCCCAGACTACAGATACGCAGTATTTT
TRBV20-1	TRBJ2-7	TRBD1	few	CSARDPSGTGDEQYF	TGCAGTGCTAGAGATCCTTCCGGGACAGGGGACGAGCAGTACTTC
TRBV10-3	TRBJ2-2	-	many	CAISEHQANTGELFF	TGTGCCATCAGTGAGCACCAGGCTAACACCGGGGAGCTGTTTTTT
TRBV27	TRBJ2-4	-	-	CAARQANENIQYF	TGTGCCGCCCGACAGGCGAATGAAAACATTCAGTACTTC
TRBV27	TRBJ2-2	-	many	CASTRYLNRNTGELFF	TGTGCCAGCACCCGATATTTGAACAGAAACACCGGGGAGCTGTTTTTT
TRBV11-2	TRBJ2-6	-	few	CASSLEGGLVAGSGANVLTF	TGTGCCAGCAGCTTAGAGGGAGGCCTAGTGGCGGGTTCTGGGGCCAACGTCCTGACTTTC
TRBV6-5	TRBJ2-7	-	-	CASRRGQSEQYF	TGTGCCAGCAGGAGAGGACAGTCCGAGCAGTACTTC
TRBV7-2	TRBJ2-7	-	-	CASSIRTLSSYEQYF	TGTGCCAGCAGCATTAGGACACTAAGCTCCTACGAGCAGTACTTC
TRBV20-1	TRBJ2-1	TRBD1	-	CSASRHRGVSEQFF	TGCAGTGCGAGCCGGCACAGGGGGGTATCGGAGCAGTTCTTC
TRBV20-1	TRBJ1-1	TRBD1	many	CSASPGTGGVNTEAFF	TGCAGTGCTAGTCCGGGGACAGGAGGGGTGAACACTGAAGCTTTCTTT
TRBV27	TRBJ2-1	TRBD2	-	CASSFGTSGRGGAYNEQFF	TGTGCCAGCAGTTTCGGGACTAGCGGGAGGGGAGGGGCCTACAATGAGCAGTTCTTC
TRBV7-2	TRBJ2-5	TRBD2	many	CASSLAPTGLAGVLETQYF	TGTGCCAGCAGCTTAGCCCCCACGGGTCTAGCGGGAGTTCTAGAGACCCAGTACTTC
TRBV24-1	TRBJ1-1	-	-	CATSDPKTGNTEAFF	TGTGCCACCAGTGACCCAAAGACAGGGAACACTGAAGCTTTCTTT
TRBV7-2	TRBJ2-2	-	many	CASTHREGTGELFF	TGTGCCAGCACACATCGCGAGGGCACCGGGGAGCTGTTTTTT
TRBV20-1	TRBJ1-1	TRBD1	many	CSAQDDRDAFF	TGCAGTGCTCAGGATGACAGGGACGCTTTCTTT
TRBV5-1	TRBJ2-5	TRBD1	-	CASRQDRGSQETQYF	TGCGCCAGCAGACAGGACAGGGGGAGTCAAGAGACCCAGTACTTC
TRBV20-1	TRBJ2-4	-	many	CSAQTTPNVNIQYF	TGCAGTGCTCAGACCACCCCTAACGTCAACATTCAGTACTTC
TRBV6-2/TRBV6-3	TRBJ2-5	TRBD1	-	CASSYSGQGAASGNQETQYF	TGTGCCAGCAGTTACTCGGGACAGGGGGCGGCTAGCGGGAACCAAGAGACCCAGTACTTC
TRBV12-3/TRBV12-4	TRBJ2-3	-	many	CASSLWPSTDTQYF	TGTGCCAGCAGTTTATGGCCGAGCACAGATACGCAGTATTTT
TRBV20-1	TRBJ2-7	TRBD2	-	CSARVSGSPYEQYF	TGCAGTGCTAGAGTCAGCGGGAGCCCCTACGAGCAGTACTTC
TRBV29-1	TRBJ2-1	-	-	CSVIAGLPYNEQFF	TGCAGCGTTATTGCGGGTCTACCCTACAATGAGCAGTTCTTC
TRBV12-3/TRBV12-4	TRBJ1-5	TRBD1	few	CASSQMGQGNQPQHF	TGTGCCAGCAGCCAGATGGGACAGGGGAACCAGCCCCAGCATTTT
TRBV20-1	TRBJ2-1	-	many	CSAPLGKGEQFF	TGCAGTGCTCCACTGGGAAAGGGTGAGCAGTTCTTC
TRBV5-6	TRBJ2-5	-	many	CASSPEIQETQYF	TGTGCCAGCAGCCCAGAAATCCAAGAGACCCAGTACTTC
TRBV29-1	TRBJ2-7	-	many	CSVEAASYEQYF	TGCAGCGTTGAAGCAGCTTCCTACGAGCAGTACTTC
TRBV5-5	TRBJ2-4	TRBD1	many	CASSLDGTGGNIQYF	TGTGCCAGCAGCTTGGATGGGACAGGGGGGAACATTCAGTACTTC
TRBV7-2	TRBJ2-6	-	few	CASTDRRGANVLTF	TGTGCCAGTACCGACAGGAGGGGGGCCAACGTCCTGACTTTC
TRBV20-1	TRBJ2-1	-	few	CSARMGNEQFF	TGCAGTGCCCGGATGGGCAATGAGCAGTTCTTC
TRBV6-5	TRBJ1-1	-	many	CASSLVAGILNTEAFF	TGTGCCAGCAGTTTAGTGGCCGGGATTTTGAACACTGAAGCTTTCTTT
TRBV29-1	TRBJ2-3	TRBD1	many	CSVDRHADTQYF	TGCAGCGTGGACAGGCACGCAGATACGCAGTATTTT
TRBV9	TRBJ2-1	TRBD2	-	CASSVVGGRARNEQFF	TGTGCCAGCAGCGTAGTCGGCGGGAGGGCCCGTAATGAGCAGTTCTTC
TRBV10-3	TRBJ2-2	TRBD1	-	CAITPTGGTNTGELFF	TGTGCCATCACCCCGACAGGGGGGACGAACACCGGGGAGCTGTTTTTT
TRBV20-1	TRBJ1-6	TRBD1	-	CSAKRDRGFSPLHF	TGCAGTGCTAAACGGGACAGGGGTTTTTCACCCCTCCACTTT
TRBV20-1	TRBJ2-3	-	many	CSAPAGPSDTQYF	TGCAGTGCCCCGGCGGGACCCTCAGATACGCAGTATTTT